This T cell receptor (beta chain) was captured in a study of CXCR3-negative and CXCR3-positive naive CD8 T cells. 5' RACE that incorporated UMI labels was used to prepare the TRB cDNA libraries. TCRdb reprocessed the 5' RACE reads and keeps a single row for each CDR3 protein, giving no DNA. In total, the table holds about 62,000 distinct CDR3 sequences. The CDR3 is 16 residues long. The V gene's germline CDR1 is SEHNR and CDR2 FQNEAQ (reference sequence). Sorts that each held 270,000 or so cells were run in triplicate for every CD8+ T cell subset. Naive CD8+ T cells showed a CD45RO-CCR7+CD27+CD95- phenotype.

The J gene is TRBJ2-1, the V gene TRBV7-9; TCRdb calls TRBD1, which cannot be checked without DNA. The source is a human donor in good health. Some clones in this sample may be carry-over from other donors' samples. Sequencing was carried out using naive CXCR3- CD8+ T cells from blood. The subset here: CD45RO-CCR7+CD27+CD95- naive CD8+ T cells lacking CXCR3 (TNR3-). CDR3 in amino acids: CASSPRTGPSYNEQFF.